This TCR beta chain was recovered during a study of technical replicates of blood from several donors (dated by TCRdb to the late 2010s). Receptors were amplified or captured by the immunoSEQ multiplex PCR assay. TCRdb carries this immuneACCESS record with in-frame sequences only. Its versions omit some clonotypes, under half of them owing to an unresolved V gene in the studies checked, with the rest unexplained. In all, the sample holds about 90,000 clones, and over 90% of those were seen once. The top ten hold approximately 0.25% of the sample. With regard to this clone: Its antigen remains undetermined. No base quality values were provided; no much bigger clone lies one nucleotide off.

The germline V end is reduced by 3 bases and the J end by 4 bases; junction bases left unmatched: 6. The germline V gene yields MDHEN for CDR1 and SYDVKM for CDR2. The CDR3 runs 15 amino acids, cysteine and phenylalanine included. Just the 45-base CDR3 DNA is kept, in frame starting at base 1. The origin of this receptor is a human donor in good health. The specimen was T cells isolated from PBMCs. Recombination joined TRBV28 with TRBJ2-3, with 8 bases matching TRBD1. The CDR3 reads as follows: CASSFTGGMSDTQYF. The nucleotide sequence reads as follows: TGTGCCAGCAGTTTTACAGGGGGGATGTCAGATACGCAGTATTTT.